This section outlines one T cell receptor (beta chain) sequence together with its context. MiXCR, applied by TCRdb to the reads, yields one record per CDR3 protein. Here the sample spans 350,000 to 450,000 distinct CDR3 sequences, 15% to 20% being singletons. This record comes from a study of T cell repertoires in cytomegalovirus infection. Study in general: Public signatures in TCR beta pointed to CMV infection and matching HLA type.

V was shortened by 1 base and J by 6 bases, with 13 bases between the two germline ends. The CDR3 contains 15 residues. CDR1 MGHRA and CDR2 YSYEKL come from the germline V gene. This sequence originates from a human donor in good health (CMV status not recorded). Some clones in this sample may be carry-over from other donors' samples. Sequencing was performed on PBMCs. The chain carries TRBV4-1 and TRBJ2-1; weak D call: TRBD2 (7 bases). This CDR3 reads CASSQARGAINEQFF. The DNA of the CDR3 is TGCGCCAGCAGCCAAGCCCGGGGGGCCATCAATGAGCAGTTCTTC.